This T cell receptor beta chain was retrieved from a study of cytomegalovirus exposure and HLA in healthy donors (dated by TCRdb to 2016 to 2017). At the level of the whole study: The 500 to 700 repertoires of the first cohort and the roughly 120 validation repertoires were produced on the same platform, according to a later analysis. To predict cytomegalovirus infection status, the study brought together high-throughput TCR immunosequencing, statistical association of individual TCRs with disease status, and machine learning. Along with the roughly 670-subject first cohort, a separate validation cohort of over 90 different subjects was used. The aim of the study was to test whether cataloging public T cell receptors could identify signatures of past pathogen exposure. Overall study results and their limits: It was suggested by the authors that the approach could potentially be generalized to other disease states and immunological phenotypes. In vitro tests confirmed that three of the cytomegalovirus-associated TCR beta chains recognize cytomegalovirus antigens. The study listed 150 to 200 TCR beta chains as associated with cytomegalovirus. Most TCR sequences were observed very rarely across donors, whereas some public TCRs were present in many individuals. In both the original and validation cohorts, the classifier was reported to diagnose cytomegalovirus status with high specificity and sensitivity. The validation cohort had no HLA typing available for a later analysis, so co-occurrence within that cohort was assessed over all 130 or so repertoires. Subsequent analysis determined that TCRs grouped into clusters in the first cohort also showed a tendency toward co-occurrence across the 120 validation repertoires, and 85% to 95% of cluster scores exceeded 0.

Libraries were made using the immunoSEQ multiplex PCR assay. The paper's processing steps were these. A statistical classification framework was built for diagnosing cytomegalovirus status from the catalog of TCR beta chain sequences. What TCRdb holds here is the immuneACCESS table cut down to in-frame rearrangements. Part of the clones is not present; checked against another copy, under half of the missing clones reflect an unresolved V gene, and the others are unexplained. V, J and clone size reflect that table, while D and trimming were determined from the DNA. The sample table records some 320,000 clones; about nine tenths of these occur just once. Jointly, the top ten make up more than 0.9% of the sample. The donors belonged to the validation cohort of about 110 subjects, which was separate from the roughly 700-subject first cohort. The CDR3, cysteine through phenylalanine, is 19 amino acids long. Kept here is only the CDR3 DNA, which spans 57 bases and is read in frame from base 1. The germline V and J ends show losses of 3 bases and 2 bases respectively, and no gene match explains 8 bases of the junction. The germline V gene (reference sequence) gives CDR1 as MNHEY and CDR2 as SMNVEV.

This clone was detected once. Its antigen is unknown. Base quality data are lacking; no much larger clone is found one base away. Recombination joined TRBV27 with TRBJ2-1; the central 15 bases match TRBD2. The sequencing input was PBMCs. This clonotype was obtained from a woman between 25 and 40 years old in good health and CMV-seropositive. The nucleotide sequence reads TGTGCCAGCAGTTTCCGGACTAGCGGGAGGGCCTCCACCTACAATGAGCAGTTCTTC. Protein translation: CASSFRTSGRASTYNEQFF.